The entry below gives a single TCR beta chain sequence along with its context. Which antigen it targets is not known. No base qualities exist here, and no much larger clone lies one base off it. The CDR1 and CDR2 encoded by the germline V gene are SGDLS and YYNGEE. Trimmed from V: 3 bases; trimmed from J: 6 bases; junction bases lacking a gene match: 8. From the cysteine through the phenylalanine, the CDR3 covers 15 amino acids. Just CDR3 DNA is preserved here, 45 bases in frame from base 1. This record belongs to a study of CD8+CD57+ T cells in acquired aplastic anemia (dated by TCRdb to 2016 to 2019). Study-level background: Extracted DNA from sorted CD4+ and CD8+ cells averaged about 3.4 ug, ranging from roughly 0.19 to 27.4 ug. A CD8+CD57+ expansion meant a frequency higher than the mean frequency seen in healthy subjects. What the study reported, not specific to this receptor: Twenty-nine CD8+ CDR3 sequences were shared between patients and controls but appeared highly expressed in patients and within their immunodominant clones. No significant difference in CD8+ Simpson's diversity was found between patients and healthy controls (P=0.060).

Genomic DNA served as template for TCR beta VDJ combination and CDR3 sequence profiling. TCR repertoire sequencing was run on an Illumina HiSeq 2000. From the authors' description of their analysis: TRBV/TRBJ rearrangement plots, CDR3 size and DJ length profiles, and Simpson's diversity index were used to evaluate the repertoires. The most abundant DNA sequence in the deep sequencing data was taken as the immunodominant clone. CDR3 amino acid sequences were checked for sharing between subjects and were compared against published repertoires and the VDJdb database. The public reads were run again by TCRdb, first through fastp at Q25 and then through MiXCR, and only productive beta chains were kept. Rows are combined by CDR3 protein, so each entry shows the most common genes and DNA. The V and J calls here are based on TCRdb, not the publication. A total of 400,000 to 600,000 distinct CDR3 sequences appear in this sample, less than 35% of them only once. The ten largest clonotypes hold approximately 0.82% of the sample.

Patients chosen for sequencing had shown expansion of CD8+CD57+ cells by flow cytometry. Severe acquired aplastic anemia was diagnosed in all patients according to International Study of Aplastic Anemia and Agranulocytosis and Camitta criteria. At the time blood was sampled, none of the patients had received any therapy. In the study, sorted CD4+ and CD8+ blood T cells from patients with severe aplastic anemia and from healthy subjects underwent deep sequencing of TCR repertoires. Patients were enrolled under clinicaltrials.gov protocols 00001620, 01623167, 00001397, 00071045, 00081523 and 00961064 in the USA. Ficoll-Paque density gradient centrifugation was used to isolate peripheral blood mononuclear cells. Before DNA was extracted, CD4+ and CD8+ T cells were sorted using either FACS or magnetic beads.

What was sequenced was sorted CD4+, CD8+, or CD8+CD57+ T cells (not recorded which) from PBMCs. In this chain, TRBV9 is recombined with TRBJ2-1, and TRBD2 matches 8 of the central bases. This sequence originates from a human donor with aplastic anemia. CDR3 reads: CASSAPGLEVNEQFF. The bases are TGTGCCAGCAGCGCACCGGGACTAGAAGTCAATGAGCAGTTCTTC. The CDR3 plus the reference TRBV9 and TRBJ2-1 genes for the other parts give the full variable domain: DSGVTQTPKHLITATGQRVTLRCSPRSGDLSVYWYQQSLDQGLQFLIQYYNGEERAKGNILERFSAQQFPDLHSELNLSSLELGDSALYFCASSAPGLEVNEQFFGPGTRLTVL.